This paragraph covers one TCR beta chain sequence. This sample is part of a study of response to subunit inactivated influenza vaccine. In TCRdb, the RT-PCR reads were re-called with MiXCR into one record per CDR3 protein. The table includes fewer than 350,000 distinct CDR3 sequences, about a fifth detected once. J gave up 7 bases and V 2 bases, and 6 bases lay outside the gene matches. This CDR3 has 14 residues. Looked up from germline, CDR1 is ENHRY and CDR2 is SYGVKD. The V and J genes are TRBV10-3 and TRBJ2-7; 9 bases line up with TRBD2. Sequenced here: PBMCs from blood, sampled less than 22 months after vaccination. This receptor was taken from a man aged 50 to 69 who received an inactivated influenza vaccine. CDR3 bases: TGTGCCATCAGTGAGAATAGCGGGAGTAGGGAGCAGTACTTC. Translated: CAISENSGSREQYF.